The text below deals with one T cell receptor beta chain. TCRdb's table, derived via immunoSEQ multiplex PCR, lists solely in-frame clones and lacks some. The data show some 760,000 clones, with 80% to 90% seen just once and over 0.008% held by the top ten. This specimen belongs to a study of shared T cell receptors in the human thymus. Trimming took 0 bases from V and 5 from J, leaving 14 bases between them. Germline V gives CDR1 SGHRS, CDR2 YFSETQ. The CDR3 spans 16 residues. Separately, the same data were catalogued under a study of human thymus T cells. That source reports: Thymic samples were excised during corrective heart operations. Thymic TCR repertoires of unrelated people reportedly overlapped highly.

The sequencing input was thymocytes. This receptor was obtained from a girl under three years old with a congenital heart defect. The gene calls are TRBV5-1 and TRBJ1-4, with D hard to call. The CDR3 region is CASSLDSLPTNEKLFF. The CDR3, as DNA: TGCGCCAGCAGCTTGGATAGCCTCCCGACGAATGAAAAACTGTTTTTT.